Below, 32 T cell receptor beta chains from the same sample are listed, as sequenced in a study of response to subunit inactivated influenza vaccine. TCRdb ran MiXCR on the RT-PCR reads and lists one entry per CDR3 protein. The table has about 780,000 distinct CDR3 sequences, 15% to 20% seen once. The input for sequencing was PBMCs from blood, taken less than 6 days after vaccination. Source of these receptors: a man over 45 who received an inactivated influenza vaccine.

This clonotype was counted only a few times. The rearrangement joins TRBV4-2 to TRBJ2-1; 13 bases align to TRBD2. The CDR3 loop spans 18 amino acids. Unmatched junction bases numbered 9, after V lost 0 bases and J lost 7 bases. Germline assignment: CDR1 LGHNA and CDR2 YNFKEQ. The CDR3 nucleotides are TGTGCCAGCAGCCAAGAGGCCCTTACTAGCGGGGGGGCAAATGAGCAGTTCTTC. This encodes CASSQEALTSGGANEQFF.

J is TRBJ1-4 and V is TRBV12-3 or TRBV12-4, with a weak D call TRBD1 (5 bases). The length of the CDR3 is 16 residues. Trimming shortened V by 5 bases and J by 0 bases, and 13 bases separated the two germline ends. The CDR3 DNA sequence: TGTGCCAGCAGTCCTCCGGGGCTTGCAACTAATGAAAAACTGTTTTTT. Its translation: CASSPPGLATNEKLFF.

V and J are TRBV20-1 and TRBJ2-5; 8 bases agree with TRBD1. Trimming at V came to 3 bases and at J to 7 bases, leaving 10 bases not matched to a gene. CDR1 DFQATT and CDR2 SNEGSKA come from the germline V gene (reference sequence). The CDR3 totals 14 residues. This chain's CDR3 is CSASLRDRRRTQYF. In nucleotides, the CDR3 is TGCAGTGCTAGCTTGAGGGACAGGCGGCGGACCCAGTACTTC.

The rearrangement uses TRBV21-1 and TRBJ1-2; the D call in the table, TRBD1, was not verified against the DNA. TRBV21-1 is deemed a pseudogene. This CDR3 is 13 amino acids long. Written as DNA, the CDR3 is TGTGCCAGCAGCAAAGGGTACGGGGGTGGCTACACCTTC. Its translation is CASSKGYGGGYTF.

There are many counts of this clonotype. The V gene is TRBV20-1, the J gene TRBJ2-7; D uncertain. The CDR3 is 15 residues long. V lost 3 bases and J 2 bases, leaving 17 bases between the germline ends. Germline CDR1 reads DFQATT; CDR2 reads SNEGSKA (reference sequence). The CDR3 loop is CSASSGSAITYEQYF. The CDR3 DNA is TGCAGTGCTAGCTCAGGTTCGGCGATCACCTACGAGCAGTACTTC.

Comments on this clonotype: The junction departs from germline at one end; a sequencing error may be responsible. The V gene is TRBV18, the J gene TRBJ1-2, with 7 nucleotides matching TRBD1. The CDR3 is 13 residues long. Germline V gene sequence: CDR1 KGHSH, CDR2 LQKENI. The CDR3 loop is CASPPDRVGGYTF. In DNA, the CDR3 is TGTGCCAGCCCACCTGACAGGGTTGGAGGCTACACCTTC.

This clonotype was counted between two and nine times. The chain links TRBV3-1 to TRBJ2-7; D gene unclear. This CDR3 comprises 15 residues. V was clipped by 0 bases and J by 0 bases, with 9 bases between them. The V gene's germline CDR1 is LGHDT and CDR2 YNNKEL (reference sequence). The CDR3 loop is CASSQDGSPSYEQYF. For the CDR3, the DNA is TGTGCCAGCAGCCAAGACGGATCCCCCTCCTACGAGCAGTACTTC.

This clonotype was counted only a few times. The chain uses TRBV9 and TRBJ2-7; D is possibly TRBD1 (6 bases). CDR1 is SGDLS and CDR2 is YYNGEE in the germline V gene. Between the trimmed V and J ends, which lost 0 bases and 3 bases, there was a span of 10 bases. The CDR3 runs 14 residues. The CDR3, as DNA: TGTGCCAGCAGCGTAGGAGTAGGGGGCTACGAGCAGTACTTC. Its translation is CASSVGVGGYEQYF.

This clonotype was recorded a few times. The chain links TRBV6-5 to TRBJ2-1, with 8 bases identical to TRBD2. With V trimmed by 2 bases and J by 8 bases, 14 bases remained unmatched. The CDR3 contains 17 residues. The germline V gene encodes CDR1 MNHEY and CDR2 SVGAGI. The CDR3 loop is CASSYRSLGREGDEQFF. The DNA for the CDR3 is TGTGCCAGCAGTTACCGCAGCCTCGGACGGGAGGGCGATGAGCAGTTCTTC.

This clonotype has only a few counts. CDR3 sequence reads: CSARRDRSYEQYF. CDR3 bases: TGCAGTGCCCGCAGGGACCGCTCCTACGAGCAGTACTTC. This chain connects TRBV20-1 to TRBJ2-7; D tentatively fits TRBD1 or TRBD2 (5 bases each). The germline CDR1 and CDR2 sequences are DFQATT and SNEGSKA (reference sequence). V was cut by 6 bases and J by 0 bases, with 12 bases left in between. There are 13 residues in the CDR3.

The gene calls are TRBV7-6 and TRBJ1-1, with D possibly matching TRBD1 (5 bases). This CDR3 is 15 amino acids long. V lost 5 bases and J lost 1, with 14 bases in between. CDR1 is SGHVS, CDR2 FNYEAQ, per germline. For the CDR3, the DNA is TGTGCCAGCAGCCCCTTGACAGTCTCGAACACTGAAGCTTTCTTT. Translation gives CASSPLTVSNTEAFF.

The chain employs TRBV12-3 or TRBV12-4 and TRBJ2-2, with 7 bases aligning to TRBD2. The ends lost 4 bases at V and 1 base at J; junction bases unmatched: 6. This CDR3 region has 16 residues. Here the CDR3 reads CASSSASGWNTGELFF. DNA for the CDR3: TGTGCCAGCAGTTCCGCTAGCGGTTGGAACACCGGGGAGCTGTTTTTT.

This clonotype was detected only a few times. This chain uses TRBV28 with TRBJ2-6; D is perhaps TRBD2 (5 bases). V lost 2 bases and J lost 1, with 9 bases in between. This CDR3 has 16 residues. The germline V gene encodes CDR1 MDHEN and CDR2 SYDVKM. The DNA of the CDR3 is TGTGCCAGCAGTTTAGTTCCGGGGTCTGGGGCCAACGTCCTGACTTTC. It codes for CASSLVPGSGANVLTF. The whole variable domain, remainder taken from reference TRBV28 and TRBJ2-6, is DVKVTQSSRYLVKRTGEKVFLECVQDMDHENMFWYRQDPGLGLRLIYFSYDVKMKEKGDIPEGYSVSREKKERFSLILESASTNQTSMYLCASSLVPGSGANVLTFGAGSRLTVL.

This rearrangement joins TRBV12-3 or TRBV12-4 to TRBJ2-2, with 7 bases that match TRBD1. The CDR3 has 14 amino acids. The V segment lost 4 bases and the J segment 4 bases; nucleotides outside the gene matches: 3. CDR3: CASSYAGGTGELFF. CDR3 coding DNA: TGTGCCAGCAGTTATGCAGGGGGCACCGGGGAGCTGTTTTTT.

There are a few counts of this clonotype. In DNA form, the CDR3 reads TGTGCCAGCAGTCTCGGCAGGGGTATAATTTGGGACACTGAAGCTTTCTTT. Translated: CASSLGRGIIWDTEAFF. The chain carries TRBV12-3 or TRBV12-4 and TRBJ1-1, with D perhaps TRBD1 (6 bases). The V and J ends lost 5 bases and 3 bases respectively, with 22 bases between them. This CDR3 contains 17 residues.

The chain combines TRBV7-9 with TRBJ2-2; D not resolved. The germline V gene has CDR1 SEHNR and CDR2 FQNEAQ (reference sequence). The CDR3 is 15 residues long. Trimming removed 2 bases at V and 2 bases at J, with 9 bases between. The CDR3 is CASSLMSINTGELFF. The CDR3 DNA follows: TGTGCCAGCAGCTTAATGTCAATAAACACCGGGGAGCTGTTTTTT.

Only a few counts were recorded for this clonotype. V gene TRBV18 combines with J gene TRBJ1-1; a weak D match, TRBD1 (5 bases). Trimming removed 0 bases at V and 5 bases at J, with 13 bases between. The CDR3 runs 15 residues. CDR1 KGHSH and CDR2 LQKENI come from the germline V gene. In DNA, the CDR3 is TGTGCCAGCTCACCACCCGCGGGGGACGGGACTGAAGCTTTCTTT. Protein sequence: CASSPPAGDGTEAFF. The full variable domain, in which reference TRBV18 and TRBJ1-1 provide the parts outside the CDR3, is NAGVMQNPRHLVRRRGQEARLRCSPMKGHSHVYWYRQLPEEGLKFMVYLQKENIIDESGMPKERFSAEFPKEGPSILRIQQVVRGDSAAYFCASSPPAGDGTEAFFGQGTRLTVV.

This clonotype occurred a few times. The J gene is TRBJ2-7, the V gene TRBV5-5, with 8 nucleotides matching TRBD2. CDR1 and CDR2 from the germline V gene are SGHKS and YYEKEE (reference sequence). The CDR3 extends over 15 amino acids. J was trimmed by 7 bases and V by 7 bases; bases with no gene match: 16. CDR3 sequence: CASRPPGLDLVEQYF. CDR3 sequence (DNA): TGTGCCAGCCGACCTCCGGGACTAGACCTCGTGGAGCAGTACTTC.

This chain links TRBV4-3 with TRBJ1-6; 11 bases agree with TRBD1. The CDR3 length is 16 residues. V dropped 4 bases and J dropped 9; count of bases not matched to a gene: 8. Germline V lookup: CDR1 LGHNA, CDR2 YSLEER. This chain's CDR3 is CASSPNAGTGGSPLHF. CDR3 DNA sequence: TGCGCCAGCAGCCCCAACGCCGGGACAGGGGGTTCACCCCTCCACTTT.

The chain combines TRBV29-1 with TRBJ2-6, with 14 bases lining up with TRBD2. CDR3 length: 18 amino acids. J lost 2 bases, V lost 6 bases, and 9 bases had no gene match. Germline values: CDR1 SQVTM, CDR2 ANQGSEA. The CDR3 is CSVAGTSGSITGANVLTF. The CDR3 nucleotides read TGCAGCGTAGCCGGGACTAGCGGGAGTATTACTGGGGCCAACGTCCTGACTTTC.

The genes are TRBV28 and TRBJ2-7; 8 bases match TRBD1. Germline loops: CDR1 MDHEN, CDR2 SYDVKM. The CDR3 consists of 15 residues. V dropped 0 bases and J dropped 5; count of bases not matched to a gene: 6. The CDR3 DNA reads as TGTGCCAGCAGTTTATGGGCAGGGGGCAAACACGAGCAGTACTTC. It translates to CASSLWAGGKHEQYF.

This clonotype was picked up many times. The chain uses TRBV29-1 and TRBJ2-7; 7 nucleotides match TRBD1. CDR3 length equals 13 residues. Germline V gene lookup returns CDR1 SQVTM and CDR2 ANQGSEA. The V gene end was trimmed by 6 bases and the J gene end by 2 bases; junction bases not matched to a gene: 7. CDR3 in amino acids: CSVGGQRTYEQYF. The CDR3 nucleotides are TGCAGCGTAGGGGGACAGCGAACCTACGAGCAGTACTTC.

This clonotype was observed a handful of times. The rearrangement uses TRBV12-3 or TRBV12-4 and TRBJ2-3; TRBD2 aligns across 10 bases. The CDR3 runs to 21 residues. Unmatched junction bases numbered 19, after V lost 3 bases and J lost 1 base. The chain's CDR3 is CASSFRRLRLAGEAGTDTQYF. As DNA, the CDR3 is TGTGCCAGCAGTTTTCGAAGGCTACGGCTAGCGGGAGAGGCCGGCACAGATACGCAGTATTTT.

This clonotype occurred a few times. The gene calls are TRBV20-1 and TRBJ2-2, with no clear D. The V and J ends lost 0 bases and 5 bases respectively, with 16 bases between them. Per the germline V gene, CDR1 is DFQATT and CDR2 is SNEGSKA (reference sequence). There are 16 residues in the CDR3. The CDR3 protein is CSARDLLAPRTGELFF. CDR3 coding DNA: TGCAGTGCTAGAGATCTCTTGGCTCCGAGAACCGGGGAGCTGTTTTTT.

The CDR3 spells CSVRQGAAGRSYEQYF. For the CDR3, the DNA is TGCAGCGTGCGACAGGGGGCTGCTGGGAGGTCCTACGAGCAGTACTTC. The gene calls are TRBV29-1 and TRBJ2-7, with 10 nucleotides matching TRBD1. The CDR3 has 16 residues. Trimming cost V 6 bases and J 1 base; bases outside gene matches: 12. Germline assignment: CDR1 SQVTM and CDR2 ANQGSEA.

This clonotype was observed at least ten times. The junction departs from the called germline gene at one end, perhaps through a read error. The chain uses TRBV5-1 and TRBJ1-2; D remains ambiguous. The CDR3 totals 12 residues. Germline CDR1 SGHRS, CDR2 YFSETQ. The CDR3 sequence is CASSLEGGGYTF. The CDR3 nucleotides are TGTGCCAGCAGCTTGGAAGGAGGTGGCTACACCTTC.

This chain uses TRBV7-9 with TRBJ2-1; D gene ambiguous. CDR3 length: 15 residues. The V end was cut by 6 bases, the J end by 8 bases, with 20 bases between. Germline V gives CDR1 SEHNR, CDR2 FQNEAQ (reference sequence). CDR3 in amino acids: CASSSPGPPGHEQFF. As DNA, the CDR3 is TGTGCCAGCAGTTCACCGGGCCCGCCGGGCCATGAGCAGTTCTTC.

The gene calls are TRBV12-3 or TRBV12-4 and TRBJ2-2; D ambiguous. The CDR3 sequence is 13 residues long. The V end lost 9 bases, the J end lost 7 bases, and 15 bases lay between the germline ends. The CDR3 DNA reads TGTGCCAGTAATACTCTGATCGGCGGGGAGCTGTTTTTT. Protein product: CASNTLIGGELFF.

The chain links TRBV20-1 to TRBJ1-3; 8 nucleotides align to TRBD1. CDR1 and CDR2 from the germline V gene are DFQATT and SNEGSKA (reference sequence). There are 19 residues in the CDR3. J was trimmed by 0 bases and V by 5 bases; bases with no gene match: 18. The CDR3 loop reads CSAELRDRFPTNSGNTIYF. For the CDR3, the DNA is TGCAGTGCTGAGCTCCGGGACAGGTTCCCAACCAACTCTGGAAACACCATATATTTT.

This clonotype was recorded a few times. This chain connects TRBV10-3 to TRBJ2-2, with 11 bases identical to TRBD2. The length of the CDR3 is 15 residues. V was pared by 6 bases and J by 4 bases, with 4 bases of the junction left unmatched. The germline V gene encodes CDR1 ENHRY and CDR2 SYGVKD. The chain's CDR3 is CAISTSGSLTGELFF. The CDR3 DNA reads TGTGCCATCAGCACTAGCGGGAGCCTCACCGGGGAGCTGTTTTTT.

The chain is built from TRBV9 and TRBJ2-7; TRBD1 is a possible D gene (5 bases). In germline, CDR1 is SGDLS, CDR2 YYNGEE. This CDR3 spans 14 amino acids. V gave up 0 bases and J gave up 5 bases, with 12 bases separating them. As DNA, the CDR3 is TGTGCCAGCAGCGTAGAAGGGGTTTCCAACGAGCAGTACTTC. Translating it yields CASSVEGVSNEQYF.

The chain is built from TRBV4-1 and TRBJ1-2; D is unclear. CDR1 is MGHRA, CDR2 YSYEKL, per germline. The CDR3 is 16 amino acids. V was pared by 0 bases and J by 0 bases, with 11 bases between. In DNA, the CDR3 is TGCGCCAGCAGCCAAGAAGGCGGCCCAGCTAACTATGGCTACACCTTC. It is translated as CASSQEGGPANYGYTF.